This is a list of T cell receptor beta chains from one sample in a study of T-cell reconstitution after alpha-beta-depleted transplantation in children. TCRdb recomputed calls from the PCR reads with MiXCR, one row per CDR3 protein. This table has 45,000 to 60,000 distinct CDR3 sequences, around 53% appearing once. Sequences were derived from peripheral blood, sampled before TCRalphabeta/CD19-depleted stem cell transplant. These TCRs come from a boy in the first two years of life with SCID, due to receive a stem cell transplant. Both conserved end residues are part of each CDR3.

j_call v_call cdr3_aa
TRBJ1-2 TRBV9 CASSVDGLSDYGYTF
TRBJ2-1 TRBV5-1 CASSEQGIYNEQFF
TRBJ2-7 TRBV4-2 CASRKNLGEDYEQYF
TRBJ1-1 TRBV6-5 CASSYSNSFMNTEAFF
TRBJ2-3 TRBV2 CASTERGSGGALQYF
TRBJ2-2 TRBV5-1 CASSLDRPTGELFF
NA TRBV5-1 CASSRGVPSVYEQFF
TRBJ2-5 TRBV5-1 CASSPTGGETQYF
TRBJ2-1 TRBV7-6 CASSLALGQAYYNEQFF
TRBJ2-6 TRBV3-1 CASSGDRLSGANVLTF
TRBJ2-7 TRBV28 CASSFRMRRGEQYF
TRBJ2-3 TRBV6-1 CASRDRSTDTQYF
TRBJ2-1 TRBV20-1 CSAISSGQSSYNEQFF
TRBJ2-3 TRBV24-1 CATSGKNRAFTDTQYF
TRBJ1-3 TRBV28 CASSLWAGTGNTIYF
TRBJ2-5 TRBV7-2 CASSLGVAGETQYF
TRBJ1-1 TRBV2 CASSKRQDGEAFF
TRBJ2-2 TRBV7-2 CASSPRPTGTGELFF
TRBJ2-7 TRBV4-3 CASSPSRWWLGEQYF
TRBJ2-5 TRBV20-1 CSARVGSGGKQETQYF
TRBJ2-1 TRBV29-1 CSVEPGTSGRESYNEQFF
TRBJ2-7 TRBV4-1 CASRRTVASYEQYF
TRBJ2-3 TRBV4-1 CASSQDQGPAAQYF
TRBJ2-1 TRBV29-1 CSVELEGFSRAYNEQFF
TRBJ2-7 TRBV7-2 CASSSAGYEQYF
TRBJ2-1 TRBV29-1 CSALAGVGDEQFF
TRBJ2-6 TRBV11-2 CASSSLGSSGANVLTF
TRBJ1-1 TRBV6-1 CASSEGGSTEAFF
TRBJ2-7 TRBV5-4 CASSWGLAGGYEQYF
TRBJ1-4 TRBV6-5 CASSYGRGGEKLFF
TRBJ2-3 TRBV9 CASSVQWGGGDTQYF
TRBJ2-7 TRBV7-9 CASSLGLSGRAEQYF